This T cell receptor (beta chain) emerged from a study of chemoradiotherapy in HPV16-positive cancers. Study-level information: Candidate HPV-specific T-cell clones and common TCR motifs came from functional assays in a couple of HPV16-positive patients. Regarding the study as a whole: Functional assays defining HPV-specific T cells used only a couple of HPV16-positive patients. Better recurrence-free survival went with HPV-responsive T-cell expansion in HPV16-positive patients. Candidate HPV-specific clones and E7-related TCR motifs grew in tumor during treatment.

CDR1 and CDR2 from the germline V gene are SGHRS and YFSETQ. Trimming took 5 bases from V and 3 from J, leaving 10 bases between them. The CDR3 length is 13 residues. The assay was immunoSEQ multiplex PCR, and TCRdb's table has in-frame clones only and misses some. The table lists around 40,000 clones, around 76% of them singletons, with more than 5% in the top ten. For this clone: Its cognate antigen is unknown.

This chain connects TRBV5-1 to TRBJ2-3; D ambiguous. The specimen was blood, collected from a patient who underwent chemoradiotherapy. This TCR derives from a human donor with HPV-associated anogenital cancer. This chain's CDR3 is CASRRTETDTQYF. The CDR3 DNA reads TGCGCCAGCAGGAGGACCGAGACAGATACGCAGTATTTT.